A selection of T cell receptor beta chains follows, all from one sample in a study of Graves' ophthalmopathy and Graves' hyperthyroidism. TCRdb recomputed calls from the multiplex PCR reads with MiXCR, one row per CDR3 protein. The repertoire holds 350,000 to 450,000 distinct CDR3 sequences, with approximately 16% as singletons. The sequencing sample was made of peripheral blood. Source of these receptors: a young woman with Graves' ophthalmopathy. CDR3s include the opening cysteine and the closing phenylalanine or tryptophan. A D gene is named only where the DNA matches it firmly. Only some rows state a clone size, as once, few, many or a class for expanded clones.

>TRBD1|TRBV19|many|TRBJ1-1
CASDLLGQKHGAFF
TGTGCCAGTGACCTATTGGGACAGAAACATGGAGCTTTCTTT
>TRBD2|TRBV27|.|TRBJ2-5
CASSLYGRAFGETQYF
TGTGCCAGCAGTTTATACGGGAGGGCCTTCGGGGAGACCCAGTACTTC
>.|TRBV19|.|TRBJ1-1
CASSPPGHRNTEAFF
TGTGCCAGTAGTCCCCCGGGACACCGGAACACTGAAGCTTTCTTT
>.|TRBV20-1|.|TRBJ2-7
CSAPRAGETYEQYF
TGCAGTGCTCCCCGGGCTGGGGAGACCTACGAGCAGTACTTC
>.|TRBV12-3/TRBV12-4|many|TRBJ1-5
CASRTGSQPQHF
TGTGCCAGCAGAACAGGGTCCCAGCCCCAGCATTTT
>.|TRBV12-3/TRBV12-4|many|TRBJ2-7
CASSSLRTYEQYF
TGTGCCAGCAGTTCCCTCCGAACCTACGAGCAGTACTTC
>.|TRBV6-5|many|TRBJ1-5
CASSYSGAPSNQPQHF
TGTGCCAGCAGTTACTCGGGGGCACCCAGCAATCAGCCCCAGCATTTT
>TRBD1|TRBV6-5|many|TRBJ1-5
CASSWDRGGQPQHF
TGTGCCAGCAGTTGGGACAGGGGTGGGCAGCCCCAGCATTTT
>.|TRBV14|many|TRBJ2-2
CASSQIRAHDGDTGGLFF
TGTGCCAGCAGCCAGATCCGGGCCCATGATGGGGACACCGGGGGGCTGTTTTTT
>.|TRBV12-3/TRBV12-4|.|TRBJ2-7
CASANTEYEQYF
TGTGCATCAGCAAACACTGAGTACGAGCAGTACTTC
>TRBD1|TRBV6-2/TRBV6-3|many|TRBJ1-1
CASRELTGMVVGTEAFF
TGTGCCAGCAGGGAATTGACAGGGATGGTGGTCGGGACTGAAGCTTTCTTT
>.|TRBV6-1|.|TRBJ2-5
CASSNSLETQYF
TGTGCCAGCTCTAATAGTTTGGAGACCCAGTACTTC
>.|TRBV28|many|TRBJ2-7
CASSFSPLYEQYF
TGTGCCAGCAGTTTCTCGCCGCTCTACGAGCAGTACTTC
>.|TRBV6-5|many|TRBJ2-2
CASSNTGELFF
TGTGCCAGCAGTAACACCGGGGAGCTGTTTTTT
>.|TRBV15|many|TRBJ2-5
CATSTGDTYQETQYF
TGTGCCACCAGCACGGGGGACACGTACCAAGAGACCCAGTACTTC
>.|TRBV6-1|many|TRBJ1-5
CASSEDRSNQPQHF
TGTGCCAGCAGTGAGGACAGAAGTAATCAGCCCCAGCATTTT
>TRBD1|TRBV24-1|many|TRBJ2-5
CATSDLGQGSAETQYF
TGTGCCACCAGTGACCTCGGACAGGGGTCAGCAGAGACCCAGTACTTC
>TRBD1|TRBV28|many|TRBJ2-2
CASVQGAAGELFF
TGTGCCAGCGTACAGGGGGCGGCCGGGGAGCTGTTTTTT
>.|TRBV28|many|TRBJ2-5
CASSPYQKLETQYF
TGTGCCAGCAGTCCCTATCAAAAATTGGAGACCCAGTACTTC
>.|TRBV6-2/TRBV6-3|many|TRBJ2-2
CASSPGTASGELFF
TGTGCCAGCAGTCCCGGGACCGCGTCCGGGGAGCTGTTTTTT